These 17 T cell receptor beta chains came from one sample sequenced in a study. TCRdb redid the calling of the RT-PCR reads with MiXCR, one entry per CDR3 protein. This table has more than 600,000 distinct CDR3 sequences, 12% to 15% appearing once. The sample comprised memory CD4+ T cells from blood. These receptors were collected from a female donor in good health, serving as a healthy control.

The CDR3 reads CASRTVTGGKRELFF. Written as DNA, the CDR3 is TGTGCCAGCAGAACCGTGACAGGGGGCAAACGGGAGCTGTTTTTT. The chain couples TRBV6-5 to TRBJ2-2; 10 bases are a match to TRBD1. The CDR3 sequence is 15 residues long. CDR1 and CDR2 from the germline V gene are MNHEY and SVGAGI. The V gene end was trimmed by 6 bases and the J gene end by 9 bases; junction bases not matched to a gene: 10.

The chain recombines TRBV7-2 with TRBJ1-6; no reliable D call. V lost 4 bases and J 7 bases, leaving 17 bases between the germline ends. Germline V CDR1 and CDR2: SGHTA, FQGNSA. The length of the CDR3 is 16 residues. CDR3 in DNA: TGTGCCAGCAGCTCGAAAGCCTTCCCCGCAAATTCACCCCTCCACTTT. As protein: CASSSKAFPANSPLHF.

This rearrangement joins TRBV20-1 to TRBJ2-5; D tentatively fits TRBD1 or TRBD2 (5 bases each). CDR3 length: 16 residues. The germline CDR1 and CDR2 sequences are DFQATT and SNEGSKA (reference sequence). With 1 base removed from V and 5 bases from J, the gap between germline ends came to 20 bases. CDR3 in amino acids: CSARVPRALRGETQYF. Written as DNA, the CDR3 is TGCAGTGCTAGAGTCCCAAGGGCCTTGAGGGGTGAGACCCAGTACTTC.

This clonotype was counted a few times. The chain links TRBV12-3 or TRBV12-4 to TRBJ1-5; a possible D gene is TRBD1 (6 bases). The CDR3 consists of 13 residues. Trimming pared 7 bases from V and 4 bases from J, leaving 11 bases between. DNA for the CDR3: TGTGCCAGCAAGCAGGGACAAAATCAGCCCCAGCATTTT. It is translated as CASKQGQNQPQHF.

This clonotype was detected many times. This rearrangement joins TRBV25-1 to TRBJ2-2; 9 nucleotides align to TRBD1. V shed 8 bases, J shed 4 bases, and the junction held 2 bases outside the gene matches. The CDR3 has 13 residues. In germline, CDR1 is MGHDK, CDR2 SYGVNS. The CDR3 DNA follows: TGTGCCAGCCAGACAGGGGGCACCGGGGAGCTGTTTTTT. This codes for CASQTGGTGELFF.

The table lists this clonotype with many counts. The J gene is TRBJ2-5, the V gene TRBV7-3, with TRBD1 as a possible D gene (6 bases). Germline assignment: CDR1 SGHTA and CDR2 FQGTGA. The CDR3 has 17 amino acids. The V and J ends lost 4 bases and 4 bases respectively, with 22 bases between them. DNA for the CDR3: TGTGCCAGCAGCTCATCCCCCCGGGACATAGGCGGAGAGACCCAGTACTTC. This sequence encodes CASSSSPRDIGGETQYF.

This clonotype was seen more than once but under ten times. This CDR3 is CASSYNRGPTEAFF. In nucleotides, the CDR3 is TGTGCCAGCAGTTACAACAGGGGGCCCACTGAAGCTTTCTTT. This rearrangement joins TRBV6-5 to TRBJ1-1, with TRBD1 identical over 9 bases. Germline CDR1 MNHEY, CDR2 SVGAGI. V shed 2 bases and J 4 bases; nucleotides not matched to a gene: 2. This CDR3 contains 14 residues.

The rearrangement links TRBV12-3 or TRBV12-4 to TRBJ2-2, with 10 bases that match TRBD2. Trimming at V came to 3 bases and at J to 9 bases, leaving 13 bases not matched to a gene. CDR3 length: 17 amino acids. The CDR3 DNA reads as TGTGCCAGCAGTTTTGAATCGGCAGCGGGAGGGCCAAGGGAGCTGTTTTTT. Protein: CASSFESAAGGPRELFF.

The sample holds a few counts of this clonotype. The chain recombines TRBV20-1 with TRBJ1-4, with D unresolved. Germline V gene data show CDR1 as DFQATT and CDR2 as SNEGSKA (reference sequence). V lost 1 base to trimming and J lost 8 bases, with 11 bases between them. The CDR3 length is 13 residues. The DNA for the CDR3 is TGCAGTGCTAGAGCCTCAGGAGGGGAAAAACTGTTTTTT. Its protein is CSARASGGEKLFF.

The V gene is TRBV5-1, the J gene TRBJ2-1; D uncertain. Germline CDR1 and CDR2: SGHRS and YFSETQ. The CDR3 totals 15 residues. The V and J ends lost 4 bases and 0 bases respectively, with 11 bases between them. CDR3 residues: CASSLSSSSYNEQFF. The CDR3 region has the DNA TGCGCCAGCAGCCTTAGCAGTTCCTCCTACAATGAGCAGTTCTTC.

The V gene is TRBV7-9, the J gene TRBJ2-3; 10 bases fit TRBD2. Germline CDR1 SEHNR, CDR2 FQNEAQ (reference sequence). The CDR3 is 18 residues long. V shed 0 bases, J shed 0 bases, and the junction held 6 bases outside the gene matches. CDR3 coding DNA: TGTGCCAGCAGCTTAGCGTGGGCTAGCGGGGGTAGCACAGATACGCAGTATTTT. Residues: CASSLAWASGGSTDTQYF.

In this sample, this clonotype turned up a few times. The V call is TRBV4-3, the J call TRBJ2-2; a weak D match, TRBD1 (6 bases). This CDR3 is built from 14 residues. Trimming pared 3 bases from V and 6 bases from J, leaving 11 bases between. Germline assignment: CDR1 LGHNA and CDR2 YSLEER. The CDR3 coding sequence is TGCGCCAGCAGCCAGGTGAACAGGGCCGGGGAGCTGTTTTTT. Amino acids: CASSQVNRAGELFF.

This clonotype was detected many times. The V gene is TRBV20-1, the J gene TRBJ1-2; D is uncertain. Germline loops: CDR1 DFQATT, CDR2 SNEGSKA (reference sequence). CDR3 length equals 14 residues. Trimming took 2 bases from V and 2 from J, leaving 12 bases between them. The DNA of the CDR3 is TGCAGTGCTAGACTGGCATTCCTCAACTATGGCTACACCTTC. Amino acid sequence: CSARLAFLNYGYTF.

This clonotype was seen more than once but under ten times. The chain couples TRBV9 to TRBJ2-1; D is unresolved. CDR1 SGDLS and CDR2 YYNGEE come from the germline V gene. V shed 4 bases and J shed 0 bases, with 11 bases lying between them. The CDR3 spans 15 residues. The CDR3 DNA follows: TGTGCCAGCAGCTCTCCTCAATACTCCTACAATGAGCAGTTCTTC. Translated, it gives CASSSPQYSYNEQFF.

This clonotype turned up a few times. The CDR3 nucleotides are TGTGCCAGCAGTTACTCGATAGGAACAGGGCTTGGGGCTAGCACAGATACGCAGTATTTT. Translating gives CASSYSIGTGLGASTDTQYF. This rearrangement joins TRBV6-5 to TRBJ2-3; tentative D call: TRBD1 (6 bases). There are 20 residues in the CDR3. V dropped 0 bases and J dropped 0 bases, with 22 bases sitting between them. Looked up from germline, CDR1 is MNHEY and CDR2 is SVGAGI.

There are a few counts of this clonotype. The chain recombines TRBV29-1 with TRBJ1-3, with 7 bases identical to TRBD1. The CDR3 extends over 15 amino acids. V gave up 8 bases and J gave up 1 base; unmatched junction bases: 11. In germline, CDR1 is SQVTM, CDR2 ANQGSEA. CDR3 sequence (DNA): TGCAGCCCCCGTGATAGGGGGCAGTCTGGAAACACCATATATTTT. Protein product: CSPRDRGQSGNTIYF.

CDR3 sequence (DNA): TGCAGTGCCACGGGACTAGCGGGAGTCACAGGGGAGCAGTACTTC. It is translated as CSATGLAGVTGEQYF. J is TRBJ2-7 and V is TRBV20-1; 14 bases map to TRBD2. V was pared by 6 bases and J by 7 bases, with 11 bases of the junction left unmatched. This CDR3 comprises 15 residues. Germline CDR1 is DFQATT and CDR2 is SNEGSKA (reference sequence).